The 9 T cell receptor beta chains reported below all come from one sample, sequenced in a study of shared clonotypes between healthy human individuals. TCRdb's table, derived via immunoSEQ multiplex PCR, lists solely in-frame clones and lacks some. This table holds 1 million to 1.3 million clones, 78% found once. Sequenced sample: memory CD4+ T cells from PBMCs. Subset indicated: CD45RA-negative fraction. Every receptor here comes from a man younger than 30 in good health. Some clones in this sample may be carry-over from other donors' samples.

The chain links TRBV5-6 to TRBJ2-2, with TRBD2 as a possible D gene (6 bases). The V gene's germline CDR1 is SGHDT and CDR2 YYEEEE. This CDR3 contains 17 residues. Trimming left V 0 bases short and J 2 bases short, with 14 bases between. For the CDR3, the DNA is TGTGCCAGCAGCTTGGTATCCGGGGGTCTTAACACCGGGGAGCTGTTTTTT. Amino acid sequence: CASSLVSGGLNTGELFF.

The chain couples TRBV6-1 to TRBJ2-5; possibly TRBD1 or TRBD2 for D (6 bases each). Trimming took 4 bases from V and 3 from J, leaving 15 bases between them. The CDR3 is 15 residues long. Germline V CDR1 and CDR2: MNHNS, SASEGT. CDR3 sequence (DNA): TGTGCCAGCAGTGGAGGCGGGGCAGGGGAAGAGACCCAGTACTTC. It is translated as CASSGGGAGEETQYF.

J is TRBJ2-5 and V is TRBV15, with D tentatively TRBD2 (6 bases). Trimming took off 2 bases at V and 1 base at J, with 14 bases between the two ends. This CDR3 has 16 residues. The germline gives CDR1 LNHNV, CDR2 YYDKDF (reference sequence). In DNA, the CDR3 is TGTGCCACCAGCAGACCTGGGGCGGGGATCCAAGAGACCCAGTACTTC. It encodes CATSRPGAGIQETQYF. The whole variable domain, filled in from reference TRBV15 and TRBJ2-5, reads DAMVIQNPRYQVTQFGKPVTLSCSQTLNHNVMYWYQQKSSQAPKLLFHYYDKDFNNEADTPDNFQSRRPNTSFCFLDIRSPGLGDTAMYLCATSRPGAGIQETQYFGPGTRLLVL.

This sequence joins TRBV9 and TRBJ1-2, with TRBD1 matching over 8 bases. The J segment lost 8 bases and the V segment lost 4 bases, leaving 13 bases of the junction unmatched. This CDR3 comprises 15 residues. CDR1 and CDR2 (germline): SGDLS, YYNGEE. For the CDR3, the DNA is TGTGCCAGCAGCCCCTCCGCCGCGACAGGGGTCGGCTACACCTTC. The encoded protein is CASSPSAATGVGYTF.

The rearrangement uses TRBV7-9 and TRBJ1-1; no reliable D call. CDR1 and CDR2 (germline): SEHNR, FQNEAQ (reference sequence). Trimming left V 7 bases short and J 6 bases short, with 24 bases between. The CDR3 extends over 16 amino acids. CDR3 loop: CASTLFTTATYSEAFF. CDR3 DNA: TGTGCCAGCACACTCTTTACAACAGCGACCTATTCTGAAGCTTTCTTT.

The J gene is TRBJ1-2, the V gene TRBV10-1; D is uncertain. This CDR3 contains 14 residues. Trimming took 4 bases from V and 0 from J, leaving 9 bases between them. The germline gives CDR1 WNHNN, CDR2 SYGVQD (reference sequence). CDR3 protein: CASSATDTNYGYTF. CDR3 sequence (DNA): TGCGCCAGCAGTGCAACAGATACTAACTATGGCTACACCTTC.

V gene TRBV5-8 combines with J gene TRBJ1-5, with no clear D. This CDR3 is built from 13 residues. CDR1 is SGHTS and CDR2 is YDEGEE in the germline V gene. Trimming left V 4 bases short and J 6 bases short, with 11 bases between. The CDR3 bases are TGTGCCAGCAGCAGGGCGGTTGCTCAGCCCCAGCATTTT. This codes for CASSRAVAQPQHF.

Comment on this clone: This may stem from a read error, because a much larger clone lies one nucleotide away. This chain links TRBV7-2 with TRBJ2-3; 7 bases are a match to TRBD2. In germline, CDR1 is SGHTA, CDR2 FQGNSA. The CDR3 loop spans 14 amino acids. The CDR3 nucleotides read TGTGCCGGCAGCTCTGGCCAGCCGGGAGGTACGCAGTATTTT. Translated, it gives CAGSSGQPGGTQYF.

CDR3 sequence reads: CASSRTTGEYNEQFF. In DNA form, the CDR3 reads TGTGCCAGCAGCAGAACGACAGGGGAGTACAATGAGCAGTTCTTC. This sequence joins TRBV7-3 and TRBJ2-1; 8 bases align to TRBD1. The J segment lost 4 bases and the V segment lost 5 bases, leaving 7 bases of the junction unmatched. The germline V gene has CDR1 SGHTA and CDR2 FQGTGA. The CDR3 is 15 amino acids.